This TCR beta chain was sequenced for a study of T cells in Graves' hyperthyroidism and ophthalmopathy. TCR beta CDR3 region amplification was performed from RNA transcripts. Using the HTBI primer set, a first-round RT-PCR was run on the TCR CDR3. TCRdb analysed the multiplex PCR reads with MiXCR anew, one entry per CDR3 protein. Of some 250,000 distinct CDR3 sequences detected, about 15% appear once; the ten largest clones hold roughly 14%. This clonotype was counted many times. Its antigen is currently unknown. Study outcomes and limitations: Blood held most thyroid clonotypes expanded above 0.001 frequency.

Among the patients, aged 18 to 65, hyperthyroidism was newly diagnosed and had lasted under 2 months. The clonotype was recovered from a middle-aged woman with Graves' hyperthyroidism that later progressed to Graves' ophthalmopathy. Sequenced input: blood.

The CDR3 protein is CASSRRAFSTLGNTIYF. The CDR3 DNA reads as TGTGCCAGCAGTCGAAGGGCTTTCTCCACTCTTGGAAACACCATATATTTT. The chain employs TRBV12-3 or TRBV12-4 and TRBJ1-3, with D hard to call. V lost 5 bases to trimming and J lost 3 bases, with 20 bases between them. The CDR3 has 17 amino acids.